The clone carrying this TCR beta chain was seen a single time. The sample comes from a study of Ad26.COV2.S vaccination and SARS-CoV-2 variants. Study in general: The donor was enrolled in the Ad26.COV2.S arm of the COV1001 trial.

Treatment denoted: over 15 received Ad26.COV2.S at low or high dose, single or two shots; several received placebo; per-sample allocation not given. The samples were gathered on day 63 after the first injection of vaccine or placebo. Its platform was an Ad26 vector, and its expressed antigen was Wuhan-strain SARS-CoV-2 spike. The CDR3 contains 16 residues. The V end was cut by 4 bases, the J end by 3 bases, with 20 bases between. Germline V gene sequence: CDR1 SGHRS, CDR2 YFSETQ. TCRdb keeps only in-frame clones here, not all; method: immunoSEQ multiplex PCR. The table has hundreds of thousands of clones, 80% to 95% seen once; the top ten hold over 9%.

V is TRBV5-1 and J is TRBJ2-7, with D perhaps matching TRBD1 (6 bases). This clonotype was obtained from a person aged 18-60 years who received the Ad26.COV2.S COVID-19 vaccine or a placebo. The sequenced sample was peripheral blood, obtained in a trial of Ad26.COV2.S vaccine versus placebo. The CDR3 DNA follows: TGCGCCAGCAGCAAGGAATGGGACACCGCCTACTACGAGCAGTACTTC. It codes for CASSKEWDTAYYEQYF.